Reported below is one T cell receptor (beta chain). Its antigen is still unknown. This is likely a read error, given that the CDR3 carries no conserved phenylalanine or tryptophan at its end. This record belongs to a study of blood T cells in healthy people across ages. It was with a sample-barcoded 5' primer and a J-beta primer mix that a second PCR of roughly 6 to 12 cycles was run. Each CDR3 protein is one row after TCRdb ran MiXCR on the 5' RACE reads. Here the sample spans 1.5 million to 2 million distinct CDR3 sequences, 39% being singletons. The CDR3 runs to 13 residues. Germline CDR1 reads SGHVS; CDR2 reads FQNEAQ. Study observations and caveats: Researchers deemed the diversity estimates from one million T cells underestimates.

Sequenced material: blood. The V and J genes are TRBV7-8 and TRBJ2-5; D not resolved. The end of the DNA aligns better with TRBJ2-7, so the J call may be wrong. This TCR was recovered from a human donor in good health. The CDR3 DNA follows: TGTGCCAGCAGCTTAGGCTTTACCGACGAGCAGTACTGC. Translating it yields CASSLGFTDEQYC.